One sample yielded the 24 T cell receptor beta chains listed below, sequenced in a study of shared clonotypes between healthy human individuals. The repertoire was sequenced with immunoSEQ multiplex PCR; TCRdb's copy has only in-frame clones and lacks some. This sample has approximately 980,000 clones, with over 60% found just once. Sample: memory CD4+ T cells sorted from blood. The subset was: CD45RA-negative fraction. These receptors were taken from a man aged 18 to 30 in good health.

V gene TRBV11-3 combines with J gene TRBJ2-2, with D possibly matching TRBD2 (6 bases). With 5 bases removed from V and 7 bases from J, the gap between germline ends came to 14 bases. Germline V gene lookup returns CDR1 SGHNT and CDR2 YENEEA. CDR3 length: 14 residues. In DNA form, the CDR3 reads TGTGCCAGCAGCCCAGACGGAGGGGTCGGGGAGCTGTTTTTT. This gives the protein CASSPDGGVGELFF.

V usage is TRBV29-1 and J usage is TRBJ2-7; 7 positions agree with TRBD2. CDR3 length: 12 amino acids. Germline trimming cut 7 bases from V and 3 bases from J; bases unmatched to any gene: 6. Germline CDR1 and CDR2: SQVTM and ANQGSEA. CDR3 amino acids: CSGTSGGYEQYF. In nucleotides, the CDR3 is TGCAGCGGCACGTCGGGGGGCTACGAGCAGTACTTC.

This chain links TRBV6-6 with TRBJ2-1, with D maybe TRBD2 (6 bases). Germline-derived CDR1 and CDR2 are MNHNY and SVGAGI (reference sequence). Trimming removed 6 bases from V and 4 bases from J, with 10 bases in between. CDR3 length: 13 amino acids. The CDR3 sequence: CASRERAYNEQFF. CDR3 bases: TGTGCCAGCAGGGAGCGGGCATACAATGAGCAGTTCTTC.

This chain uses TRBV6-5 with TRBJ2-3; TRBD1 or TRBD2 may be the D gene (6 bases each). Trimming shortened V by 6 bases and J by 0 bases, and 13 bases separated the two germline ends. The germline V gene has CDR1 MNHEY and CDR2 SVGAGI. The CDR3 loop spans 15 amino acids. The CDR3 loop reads CASRNGGRSTDTQYF. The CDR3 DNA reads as TGTGCCAGCAGGAATGGGGGGCGGAGCACAGATACGCAGTATTTT.

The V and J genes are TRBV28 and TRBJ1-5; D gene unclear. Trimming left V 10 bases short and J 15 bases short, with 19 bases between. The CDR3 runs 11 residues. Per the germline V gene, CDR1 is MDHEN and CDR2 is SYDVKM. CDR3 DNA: TGTGCCACCAATGGAAGTCCGGGTCGGCATTTT. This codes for CATNGSPGRHF.

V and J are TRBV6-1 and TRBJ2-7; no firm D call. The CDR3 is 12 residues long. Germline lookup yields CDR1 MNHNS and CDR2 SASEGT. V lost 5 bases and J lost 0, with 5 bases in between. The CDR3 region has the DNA TGTGCCAGCAGTCTAAGCTCCTACGAGCAGTACTTC. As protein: CASSLSSYEQYF.

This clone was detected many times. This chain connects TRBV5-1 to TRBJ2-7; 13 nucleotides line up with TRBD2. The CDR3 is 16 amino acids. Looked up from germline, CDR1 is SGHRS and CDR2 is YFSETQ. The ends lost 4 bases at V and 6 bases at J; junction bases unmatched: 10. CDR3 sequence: CASSLWTSGSYGEQYF. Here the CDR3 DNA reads TGCGCCAGCAGCCTTTGGACTAGCGGGAGTTATGGCGAGCAGTACTTC.

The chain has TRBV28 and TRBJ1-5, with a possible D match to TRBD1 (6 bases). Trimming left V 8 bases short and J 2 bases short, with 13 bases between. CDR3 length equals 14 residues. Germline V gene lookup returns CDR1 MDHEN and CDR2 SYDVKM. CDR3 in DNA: TGTGCCAGCGCTCGCCGACAGGGCAATCAGCCCCAGCATTTT. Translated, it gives CASARRQGNQPQHF.

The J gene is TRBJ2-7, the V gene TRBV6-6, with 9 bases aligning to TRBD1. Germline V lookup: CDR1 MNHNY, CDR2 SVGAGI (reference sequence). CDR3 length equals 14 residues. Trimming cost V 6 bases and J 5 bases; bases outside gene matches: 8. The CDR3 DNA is TGTGCCAGCAGCTATACAGGGGGCATGGACGAGCAGTACTTC. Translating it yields CASSYTGGMDEQYF.

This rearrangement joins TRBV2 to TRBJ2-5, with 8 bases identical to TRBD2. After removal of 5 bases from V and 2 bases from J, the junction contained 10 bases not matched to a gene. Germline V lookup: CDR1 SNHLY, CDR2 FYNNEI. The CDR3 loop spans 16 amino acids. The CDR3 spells CASSPLLAALQETQYF. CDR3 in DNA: TGTGCCAGCAGTCCCTTACTAGCGGCCCTTCAAGAGACCCAGTACTTC.

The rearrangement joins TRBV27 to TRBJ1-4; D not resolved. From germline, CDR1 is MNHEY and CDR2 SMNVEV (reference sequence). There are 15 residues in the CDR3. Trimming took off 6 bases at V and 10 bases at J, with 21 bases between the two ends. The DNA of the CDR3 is TGTGCCAGCAGAAGAAACGGCGAACAGTTTGGAAAACTGTTTTTT. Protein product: CASRRNGEQFGKLFF.

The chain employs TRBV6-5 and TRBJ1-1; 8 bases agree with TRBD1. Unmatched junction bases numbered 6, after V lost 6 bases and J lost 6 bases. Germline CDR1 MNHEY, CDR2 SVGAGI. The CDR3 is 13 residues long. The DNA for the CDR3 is TGTGCCAGCAGAACAGGGGGGGTCGCTGAAGCTTTCTTT. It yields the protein CASRTGGVAEAFF.

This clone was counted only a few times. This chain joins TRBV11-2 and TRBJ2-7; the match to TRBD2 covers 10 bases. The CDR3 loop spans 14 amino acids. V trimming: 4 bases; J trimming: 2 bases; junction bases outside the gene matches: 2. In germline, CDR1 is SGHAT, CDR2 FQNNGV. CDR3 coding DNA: TGTGCCAGCAGCTCGACTAGCGGGCCCTACGAGCAGTACTTC. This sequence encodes CASSSTSGPYEQYF.

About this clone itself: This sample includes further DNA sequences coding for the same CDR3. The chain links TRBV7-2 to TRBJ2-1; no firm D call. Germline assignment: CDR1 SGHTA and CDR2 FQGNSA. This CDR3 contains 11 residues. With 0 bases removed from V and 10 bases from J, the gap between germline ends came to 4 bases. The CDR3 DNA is TGTGCCAGCAGCTTAGCTCTAGAGCAGTTCTTC. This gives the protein CASSLALEQFF.

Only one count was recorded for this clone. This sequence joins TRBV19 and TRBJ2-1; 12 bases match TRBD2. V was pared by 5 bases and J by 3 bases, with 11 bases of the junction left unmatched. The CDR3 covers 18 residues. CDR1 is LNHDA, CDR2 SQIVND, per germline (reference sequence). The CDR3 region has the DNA TGTGCCAGTAGTTCACCCCCTAGCGGGAGGGCCCACTACAATGAGCAGTTCTTC. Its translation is CASSSPPSGRAHYNEQFF.

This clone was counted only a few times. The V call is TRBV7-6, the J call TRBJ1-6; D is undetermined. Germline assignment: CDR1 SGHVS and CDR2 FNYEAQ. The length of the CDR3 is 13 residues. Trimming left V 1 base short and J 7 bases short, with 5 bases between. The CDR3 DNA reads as TGTGCCAGCAGCTTAGGTAGCAATTCACCCCTCCACTTT. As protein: CASSLGSNSPLHF.

Written as DNA, the CDR3 is TGTGCCAGCAGCTTACCCCCTAGCGAGACCCAGTACTTC. As protein: CASSLPPSETQYF. V usage is TRBV6-5 and J usage is TRBJ2-5; tentative D call: TRBD2 (5 bases). This CDR3 is built from 13 residues. Germline V gives CDR1 MNHEY, CDR2 SVGAGI. Trimming cost V 6 bases and J 5 bases, with 13 bases left between them.

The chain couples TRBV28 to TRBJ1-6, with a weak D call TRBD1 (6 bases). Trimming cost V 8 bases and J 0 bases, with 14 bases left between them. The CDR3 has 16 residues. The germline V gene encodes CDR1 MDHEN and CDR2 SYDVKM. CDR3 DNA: TGTGCCAGCGGCATAGGGGGAAGCTCCTATAATTCACCCCTCCACTTT. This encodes CASGIGGSSYNSPLHF.

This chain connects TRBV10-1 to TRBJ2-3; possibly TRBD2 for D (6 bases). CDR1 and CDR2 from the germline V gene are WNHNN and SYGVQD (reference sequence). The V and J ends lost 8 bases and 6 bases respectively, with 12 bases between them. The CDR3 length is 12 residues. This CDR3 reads CASGEEPDTQYF. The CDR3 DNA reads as TGCGCCAGCGGGGAGGAACCGGATACGCAGTATTTT.

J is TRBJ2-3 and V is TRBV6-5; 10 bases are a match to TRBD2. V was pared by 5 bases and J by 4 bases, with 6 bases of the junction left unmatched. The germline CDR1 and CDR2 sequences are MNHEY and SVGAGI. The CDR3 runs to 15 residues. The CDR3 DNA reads TGTGCCAGCAGTAGAGCGGGGGGGCAGGCAGATACGCAGTATTTT. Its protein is CASSRAGGQADTQYF.

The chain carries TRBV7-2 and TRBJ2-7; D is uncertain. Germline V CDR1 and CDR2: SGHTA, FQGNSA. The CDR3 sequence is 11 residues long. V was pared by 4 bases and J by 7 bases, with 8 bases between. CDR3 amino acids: CASSSSLEQYF. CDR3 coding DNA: TGTGCCAGCAGCTCCTCCTTGGAGCAGTACTTC.

CDR3 region: CSATTSETQYF. The DNA for the CDR3 is TGCAGTGCTACTACGAGTGAGACCCAGTACTTC. The rearrangement uses TRBV20-1 and TRBJ2-5; the D is unclear. The length of the CDR3 is 11 residues. The V end lost 4 bases, the J end lost 5 bases, and 8 bases lay between the germline ends. Germline V lookup: CDR1 DFQATT, CDR2 SNEGSKA (reference sequence).

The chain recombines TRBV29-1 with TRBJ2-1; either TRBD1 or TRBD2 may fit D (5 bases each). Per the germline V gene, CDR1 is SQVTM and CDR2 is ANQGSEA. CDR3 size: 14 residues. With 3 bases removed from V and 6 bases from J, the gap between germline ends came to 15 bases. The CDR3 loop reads CSVDARVGTNEQFF. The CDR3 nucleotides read TGCAGCGTTGACGCTCGGGTGGGGACCAATGAGCAGTTCTTC.

CDR3 DNA sequence: TGTGCCTGGAGTCAAAGCGGGAACTACGAGCAGTACTTC. Translation gives CAWSQSGNYEQYF. J is TRBJ2-7 and V is TRBV30; 7 nucleotides align to TRBD2. The CDR3 is 13 amino acids. Trimming took 2 bases from V and 3 from J; bases not matched to a gene: 4. CDR1 and CDR2 (germline): GTSNPN, SVGIG (reference sequence).